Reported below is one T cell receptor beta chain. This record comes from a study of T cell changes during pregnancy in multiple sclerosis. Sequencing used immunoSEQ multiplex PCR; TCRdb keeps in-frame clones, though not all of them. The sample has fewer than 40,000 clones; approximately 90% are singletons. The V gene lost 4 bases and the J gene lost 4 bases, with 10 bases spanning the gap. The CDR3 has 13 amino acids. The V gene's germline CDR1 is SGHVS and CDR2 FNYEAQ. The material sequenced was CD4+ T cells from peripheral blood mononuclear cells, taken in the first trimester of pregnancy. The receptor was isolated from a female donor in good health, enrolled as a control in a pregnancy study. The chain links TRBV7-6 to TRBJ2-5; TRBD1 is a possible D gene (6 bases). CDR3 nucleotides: TGTGCCAGCAGCTCCGGACAGCTAGAGACCCAGTACTTC. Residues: CASSSGQLETQYF.